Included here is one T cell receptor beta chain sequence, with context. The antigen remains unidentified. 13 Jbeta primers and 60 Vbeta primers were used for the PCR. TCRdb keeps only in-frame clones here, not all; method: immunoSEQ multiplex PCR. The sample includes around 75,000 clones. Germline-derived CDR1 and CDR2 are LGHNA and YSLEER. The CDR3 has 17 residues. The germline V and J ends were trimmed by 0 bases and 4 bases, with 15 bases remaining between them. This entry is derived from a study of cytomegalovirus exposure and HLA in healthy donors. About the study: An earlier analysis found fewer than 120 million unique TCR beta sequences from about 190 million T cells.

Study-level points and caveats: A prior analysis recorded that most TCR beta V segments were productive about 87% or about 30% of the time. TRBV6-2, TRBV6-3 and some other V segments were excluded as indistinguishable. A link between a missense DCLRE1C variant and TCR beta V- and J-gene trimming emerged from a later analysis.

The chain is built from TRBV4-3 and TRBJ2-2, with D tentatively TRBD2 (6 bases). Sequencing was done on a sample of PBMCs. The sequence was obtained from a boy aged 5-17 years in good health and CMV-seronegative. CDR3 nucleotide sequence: TGCGCCAGCAGCCAAGAGGGGGGTCGGATCGGCACCGGGGAGCTGTTTTTT. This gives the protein CASSQEGGRIGTGELFF.